This TCR beta chain is drawn from a study of T cell changes during pregnancy in multiple sclerosis (dated by TCRdb to 2018 to 2020). Background on the whole study: In women with multiple sclerosis, the researchers looked at how the T cell repertoire shifted as pregnancy progressed.

As to this clone: Its antigen remains undetermined. One base away there is no much larger clone; base qualities are not given.

CDR1 and CDR2 are read off the germline V gene (reference sequence) as LNHNV and YYDKDF. Inclusive of the bounding cysteine and phenylalanine, the CDR3 is 14 residues long. Only the CDR3 DNA stays, 42 bases, in frame from base 1. V drops 3 bases and J drops 5 bases, leaving 13 bases in between. Library creation used the immunoSEQ multiplex PCR assay. TCRdb re-hosts the immuneACCESS table, in-frame sequences only. Its copies lack some clones; in the studies checked, an unresolved V gene accounts for under half of them, and the cause for the rest is not known. A total of 30,000 to 45,000 clones appear in this sample, more than 70% of them only once. Under 0.75% of the sample comes from the top ten.

The V and J segments used are TRBV15 and TRBJ1-2, with a weak D call of TRBD1 (6 bases match). The input for sequencing was CD4+ T cells from peripheral blood mononuclear cells, taken in the first trimester of pregnancy. This receptor was obtained from a female donor with multiple sclerosis, enrolled in a pregnancy study. The CDR3 has the sequence CATSSGQSGYGYTF. Here is the DNA: TGTGCCACCAGCAGTGGACAGTCAGGTTATGGCTACACCTTC.